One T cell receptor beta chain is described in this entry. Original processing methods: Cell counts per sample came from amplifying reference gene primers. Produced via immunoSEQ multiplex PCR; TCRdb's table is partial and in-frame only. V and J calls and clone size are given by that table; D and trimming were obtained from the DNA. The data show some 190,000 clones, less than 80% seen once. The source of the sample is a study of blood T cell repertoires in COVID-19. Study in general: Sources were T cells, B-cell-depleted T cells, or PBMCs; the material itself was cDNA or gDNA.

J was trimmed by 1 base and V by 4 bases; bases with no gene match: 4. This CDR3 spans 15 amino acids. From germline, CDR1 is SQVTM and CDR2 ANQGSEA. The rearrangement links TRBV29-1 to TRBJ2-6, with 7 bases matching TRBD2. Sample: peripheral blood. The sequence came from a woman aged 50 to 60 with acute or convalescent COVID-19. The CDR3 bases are TGCAGCGTTGCTGTGGGGGGGTCTGGGGCCAACGTCCTGACTTTC. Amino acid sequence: CSVAVGGSGANVLTF.